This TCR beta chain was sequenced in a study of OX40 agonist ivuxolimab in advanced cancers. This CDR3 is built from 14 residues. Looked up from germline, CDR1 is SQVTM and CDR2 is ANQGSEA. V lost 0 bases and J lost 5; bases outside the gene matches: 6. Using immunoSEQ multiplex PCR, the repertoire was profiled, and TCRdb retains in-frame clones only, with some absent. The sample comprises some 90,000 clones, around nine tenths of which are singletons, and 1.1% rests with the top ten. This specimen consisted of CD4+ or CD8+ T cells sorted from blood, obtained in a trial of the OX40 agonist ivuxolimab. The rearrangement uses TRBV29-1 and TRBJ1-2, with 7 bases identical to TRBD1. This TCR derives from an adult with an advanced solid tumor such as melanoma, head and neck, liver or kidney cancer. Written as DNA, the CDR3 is TGCAGCGTTGAAGAGACAGGGCGGGATTATGGCTACACCTTC. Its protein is CSVEETGRDYGYTF.